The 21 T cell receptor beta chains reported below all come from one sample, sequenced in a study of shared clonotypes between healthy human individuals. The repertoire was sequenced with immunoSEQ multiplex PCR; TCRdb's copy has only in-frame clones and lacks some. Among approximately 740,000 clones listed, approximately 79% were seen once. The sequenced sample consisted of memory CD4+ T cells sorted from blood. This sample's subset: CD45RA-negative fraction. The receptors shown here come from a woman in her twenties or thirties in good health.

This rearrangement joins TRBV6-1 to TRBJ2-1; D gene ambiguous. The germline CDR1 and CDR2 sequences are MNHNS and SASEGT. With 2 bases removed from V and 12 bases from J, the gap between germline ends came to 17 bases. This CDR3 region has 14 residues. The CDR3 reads CASSESLANVGQFF. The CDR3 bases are TGTGCCAGCAGTGAAAGTTTGGCGAACGTGGGGCAGTTCTTC.

The CDR3 DNA reads TGTGCCTCACCGCCAGGCTTGAACACCGGGGAGCTGTTTTTT. It specifies CASPPGLNTGELFF. V and J are TRBV30 and TRBJ2-2; D gene uncertain. With 7 bases removed from V and 1 base from J, the gap between germline ends came to 13 bases. Germline values: CDR1 GTSNPN, CDR2 SVGIG (reference sequence). The CDR3 extends over 14 amino acids.

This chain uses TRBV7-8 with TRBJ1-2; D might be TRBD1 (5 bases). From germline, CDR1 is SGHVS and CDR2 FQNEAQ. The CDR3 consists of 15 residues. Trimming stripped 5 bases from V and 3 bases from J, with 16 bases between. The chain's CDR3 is CASSPGGGSYYGYTF. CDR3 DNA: TGTGCCAGCAGCCCGGGTGGGGGGTCGTACTATGGCTACACCTTC.

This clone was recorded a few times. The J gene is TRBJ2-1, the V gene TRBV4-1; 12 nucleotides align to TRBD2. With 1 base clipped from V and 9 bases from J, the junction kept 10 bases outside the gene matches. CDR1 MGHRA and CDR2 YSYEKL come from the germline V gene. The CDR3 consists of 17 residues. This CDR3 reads CASSQGVASGRVGEQFF. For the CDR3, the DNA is TGCGCCAGCAGCCAAGGGGTCGCTAGCGGGAGGGTTGGTGAGCAGTTCTTC.

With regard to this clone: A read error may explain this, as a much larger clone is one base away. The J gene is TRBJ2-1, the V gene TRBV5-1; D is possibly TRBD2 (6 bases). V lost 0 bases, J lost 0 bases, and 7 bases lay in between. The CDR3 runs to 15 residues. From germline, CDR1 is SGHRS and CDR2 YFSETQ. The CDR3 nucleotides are TGCGCCAGCAGCTTGGACGGGAGCTCCTACAATGAGCAGTTCTTC. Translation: CASSLDGSSYNEQFF. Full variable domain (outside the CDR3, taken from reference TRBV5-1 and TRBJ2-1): KAGVTQTPRYLIKTRGQQVTLSCSPISGHRSVSWYQQTPGQGLQFLFEYFSETQRNKGNFPGRFSGRQFSNSRSEMNVSTLELGDSALYLCASSLDGSSYNEQFFGPGTRLTVL.

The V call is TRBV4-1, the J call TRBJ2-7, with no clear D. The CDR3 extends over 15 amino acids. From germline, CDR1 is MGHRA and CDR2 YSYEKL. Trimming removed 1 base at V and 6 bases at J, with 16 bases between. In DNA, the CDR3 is TGCGCCAGCAGCCAAGGGTCCTTAGTGGCCTCCGAGCAGTACTTC. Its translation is CASSQGSLVASEQYF.

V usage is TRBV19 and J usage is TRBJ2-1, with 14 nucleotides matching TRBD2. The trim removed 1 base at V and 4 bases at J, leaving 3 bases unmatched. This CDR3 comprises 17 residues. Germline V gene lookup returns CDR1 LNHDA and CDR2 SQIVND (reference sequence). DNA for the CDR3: TGTGCCAGTAGTATAGGACTAGCGGGAGGGCTATACAATGAGCAGTTCTTC. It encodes CASSIGLAGGLYNEQFF.

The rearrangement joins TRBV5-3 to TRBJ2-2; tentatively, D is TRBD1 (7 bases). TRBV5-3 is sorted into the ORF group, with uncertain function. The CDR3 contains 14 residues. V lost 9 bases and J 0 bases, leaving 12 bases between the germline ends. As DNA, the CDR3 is TGTGCCACGCGGGACAGACCGAACACCGGGGAGCTGTTTTTT. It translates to CATRDRPNTGELFF.

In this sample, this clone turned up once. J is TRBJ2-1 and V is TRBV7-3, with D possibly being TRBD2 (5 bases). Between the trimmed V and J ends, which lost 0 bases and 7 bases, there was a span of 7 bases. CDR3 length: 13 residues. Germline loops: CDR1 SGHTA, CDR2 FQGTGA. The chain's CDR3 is CASSLTRENEQFF. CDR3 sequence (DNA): TGTGCCAGCAGCTTAACACGGGAAAATGAGCAGTTCTTC.

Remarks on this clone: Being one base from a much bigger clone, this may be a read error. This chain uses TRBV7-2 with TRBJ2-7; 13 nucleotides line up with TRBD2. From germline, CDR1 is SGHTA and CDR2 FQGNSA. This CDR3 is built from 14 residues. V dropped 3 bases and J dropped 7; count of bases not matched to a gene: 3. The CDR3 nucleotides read TGTGCCAGCAGCTTTGGACTAGCGGGAGTGGAGCAGTACTTC. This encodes CASSFGLAGVEQYF.

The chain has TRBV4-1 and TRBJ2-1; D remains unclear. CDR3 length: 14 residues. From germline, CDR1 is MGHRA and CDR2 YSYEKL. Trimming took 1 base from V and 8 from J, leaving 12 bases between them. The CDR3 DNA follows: TGCGCCAGCAGCCAAGGTGGTGCTCGTTATGAGCAGTTCTTC. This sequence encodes CASSQGGARYEQFF.

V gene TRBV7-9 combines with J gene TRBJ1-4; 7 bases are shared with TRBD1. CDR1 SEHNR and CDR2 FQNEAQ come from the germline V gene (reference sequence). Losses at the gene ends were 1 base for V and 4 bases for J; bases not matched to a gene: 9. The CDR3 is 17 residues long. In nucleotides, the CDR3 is TGTGCCAGCAGCTTAGGTTCGTCGGGACAGAATAATGAAAAACTGTTTTTT. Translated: CASSLGSSGQNNEKLFF.

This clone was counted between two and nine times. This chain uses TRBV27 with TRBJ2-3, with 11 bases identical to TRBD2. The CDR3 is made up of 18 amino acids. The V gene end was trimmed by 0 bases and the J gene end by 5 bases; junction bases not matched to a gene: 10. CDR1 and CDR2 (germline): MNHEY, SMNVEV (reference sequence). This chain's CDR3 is CASSLSSSSGRFGDTQYF. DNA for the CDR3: TGTGCCAGCAGTTTATCGTCCTCTAGCGGGAGGTTCGGAGATACGCAGTATTTT.

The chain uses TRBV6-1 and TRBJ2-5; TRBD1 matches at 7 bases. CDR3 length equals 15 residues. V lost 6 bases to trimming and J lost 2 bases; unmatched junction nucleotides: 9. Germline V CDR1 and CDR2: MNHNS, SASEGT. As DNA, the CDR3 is TGTGCCAGCAGCCCACCCGGGACAGCACAAGAGACCCAGTACTTC. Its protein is CASSPPGTAQETQYF.

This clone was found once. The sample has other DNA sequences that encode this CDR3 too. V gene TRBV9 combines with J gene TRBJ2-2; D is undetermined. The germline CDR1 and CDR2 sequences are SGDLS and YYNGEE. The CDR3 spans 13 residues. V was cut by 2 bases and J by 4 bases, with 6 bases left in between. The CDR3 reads CASSVRSTGELFF. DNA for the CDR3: TGTGCCAGCAGCGTGAGAAGCACCGGGGAGCTGTTTTTT. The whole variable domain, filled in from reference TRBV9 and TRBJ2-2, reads DSGVTQTPKHLITATGQRVTLRCSPRSGDLSVYWYQQSLDQGLQFLIQYYNGEERAKGNILERFSAQQFPDLHSELNLSSLELGDSALYFCASSVRSTGELFFGEGSRLTVL.

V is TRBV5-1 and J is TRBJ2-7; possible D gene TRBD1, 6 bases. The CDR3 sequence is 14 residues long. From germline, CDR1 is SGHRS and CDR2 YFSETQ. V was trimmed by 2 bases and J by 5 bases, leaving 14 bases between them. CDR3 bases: TGCGCCAGCAGCTTAGAACAGGGCGGTGACGAGCAGTACTTC. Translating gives CASSLEQGGDEQYF.

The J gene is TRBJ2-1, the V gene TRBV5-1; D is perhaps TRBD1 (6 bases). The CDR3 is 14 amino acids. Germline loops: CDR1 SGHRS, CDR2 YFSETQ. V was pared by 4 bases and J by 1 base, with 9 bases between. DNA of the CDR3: TGCGCCAGCAGCCGGGACACATCCTACAATGAGCAGTTCTTC. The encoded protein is CASSRDTSYNEQFF.

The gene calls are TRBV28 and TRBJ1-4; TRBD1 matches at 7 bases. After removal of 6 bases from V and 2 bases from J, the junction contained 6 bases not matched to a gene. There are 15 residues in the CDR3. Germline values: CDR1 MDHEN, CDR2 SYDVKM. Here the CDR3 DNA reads TGTGCCAGCAGCCCCCCGACAGGGACTAATGAAAAACTGTTTTTT. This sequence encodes CASSPPTGTNEKLFF.

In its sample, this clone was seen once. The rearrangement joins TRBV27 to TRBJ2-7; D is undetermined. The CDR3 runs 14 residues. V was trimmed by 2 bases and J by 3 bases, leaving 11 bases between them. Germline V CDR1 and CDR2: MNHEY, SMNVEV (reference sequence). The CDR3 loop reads CASSLRPGGYEQYF. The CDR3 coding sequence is TGTGCCAGCAGTTTACGTCCGGGCGGCTACGAGCAGTACTTC.

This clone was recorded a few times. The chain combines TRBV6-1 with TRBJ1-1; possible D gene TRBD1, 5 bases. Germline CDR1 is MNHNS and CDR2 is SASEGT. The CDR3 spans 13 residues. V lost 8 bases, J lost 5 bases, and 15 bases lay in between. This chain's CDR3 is CASSPGAGTEAFF. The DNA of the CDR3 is TGTGCCAGCTCTCCCGGGGCTGGAACTGAAGCTTTCTTT.

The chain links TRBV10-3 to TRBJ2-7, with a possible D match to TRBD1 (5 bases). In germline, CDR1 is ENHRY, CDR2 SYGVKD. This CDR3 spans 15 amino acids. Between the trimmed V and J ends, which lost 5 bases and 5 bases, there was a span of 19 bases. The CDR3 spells CAISPTDRGTDEQYF. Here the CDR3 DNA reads TGTGCCATCAGTCCTACGGATAGGGGAACTGACGAGCAGTACTTC.